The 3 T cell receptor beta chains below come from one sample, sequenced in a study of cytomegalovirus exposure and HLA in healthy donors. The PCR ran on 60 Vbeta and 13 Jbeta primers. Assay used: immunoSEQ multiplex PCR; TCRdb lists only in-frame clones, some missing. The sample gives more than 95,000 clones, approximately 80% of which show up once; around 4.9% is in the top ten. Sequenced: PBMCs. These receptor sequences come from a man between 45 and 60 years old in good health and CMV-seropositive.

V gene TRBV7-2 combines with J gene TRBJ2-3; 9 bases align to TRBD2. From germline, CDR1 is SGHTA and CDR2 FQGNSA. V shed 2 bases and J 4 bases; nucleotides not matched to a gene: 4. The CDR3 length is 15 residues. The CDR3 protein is CASSLLAGLADTQYF. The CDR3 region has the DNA TGTGCCAGCAGCTTACTAGCGGGGTTGGCAGATACGCAGTATTTT.

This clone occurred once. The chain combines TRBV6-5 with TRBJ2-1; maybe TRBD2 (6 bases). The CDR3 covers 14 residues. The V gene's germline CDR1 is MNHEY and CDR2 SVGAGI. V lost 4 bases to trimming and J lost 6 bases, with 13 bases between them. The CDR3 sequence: CASSFPGTPNEQFF. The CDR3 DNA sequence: TGTGCCAGCAGTTTCCCCGGGACTCCCAATGAGCAGTTCTTC.

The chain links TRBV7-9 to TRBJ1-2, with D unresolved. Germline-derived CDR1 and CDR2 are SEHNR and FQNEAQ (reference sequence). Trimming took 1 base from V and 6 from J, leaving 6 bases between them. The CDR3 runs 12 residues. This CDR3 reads CASSLDQNGYTF. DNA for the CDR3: TGTGCCAGCAGCTTAGATCAGAATGGCTACACCTTC.